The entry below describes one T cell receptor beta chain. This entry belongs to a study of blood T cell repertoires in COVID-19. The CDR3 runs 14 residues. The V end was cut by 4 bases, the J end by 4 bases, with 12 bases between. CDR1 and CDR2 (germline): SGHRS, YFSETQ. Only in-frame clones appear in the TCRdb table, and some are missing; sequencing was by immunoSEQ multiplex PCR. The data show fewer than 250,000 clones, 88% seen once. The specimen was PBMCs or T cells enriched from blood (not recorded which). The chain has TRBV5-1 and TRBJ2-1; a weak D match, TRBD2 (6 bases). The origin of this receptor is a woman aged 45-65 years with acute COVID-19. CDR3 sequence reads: CASSGGSAYNEQFF. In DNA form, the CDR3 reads TGCGCCAGCAGCGGAGGGAGTGCTTACAATGAGCAGTTCTTC.